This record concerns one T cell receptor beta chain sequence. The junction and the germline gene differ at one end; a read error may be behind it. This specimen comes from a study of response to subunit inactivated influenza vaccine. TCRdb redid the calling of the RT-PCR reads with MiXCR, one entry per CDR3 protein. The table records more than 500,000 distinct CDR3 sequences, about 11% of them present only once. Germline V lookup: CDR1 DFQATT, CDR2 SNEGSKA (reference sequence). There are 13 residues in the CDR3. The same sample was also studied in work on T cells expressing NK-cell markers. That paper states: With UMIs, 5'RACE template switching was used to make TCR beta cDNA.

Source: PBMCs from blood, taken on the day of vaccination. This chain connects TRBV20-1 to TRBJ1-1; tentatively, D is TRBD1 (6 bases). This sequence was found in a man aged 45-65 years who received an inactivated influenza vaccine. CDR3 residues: CSARGGMNTEAFF. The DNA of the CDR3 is TGCAGTGCCAGAGGGGGAATGAACACTGAAGCTTTCTTT.